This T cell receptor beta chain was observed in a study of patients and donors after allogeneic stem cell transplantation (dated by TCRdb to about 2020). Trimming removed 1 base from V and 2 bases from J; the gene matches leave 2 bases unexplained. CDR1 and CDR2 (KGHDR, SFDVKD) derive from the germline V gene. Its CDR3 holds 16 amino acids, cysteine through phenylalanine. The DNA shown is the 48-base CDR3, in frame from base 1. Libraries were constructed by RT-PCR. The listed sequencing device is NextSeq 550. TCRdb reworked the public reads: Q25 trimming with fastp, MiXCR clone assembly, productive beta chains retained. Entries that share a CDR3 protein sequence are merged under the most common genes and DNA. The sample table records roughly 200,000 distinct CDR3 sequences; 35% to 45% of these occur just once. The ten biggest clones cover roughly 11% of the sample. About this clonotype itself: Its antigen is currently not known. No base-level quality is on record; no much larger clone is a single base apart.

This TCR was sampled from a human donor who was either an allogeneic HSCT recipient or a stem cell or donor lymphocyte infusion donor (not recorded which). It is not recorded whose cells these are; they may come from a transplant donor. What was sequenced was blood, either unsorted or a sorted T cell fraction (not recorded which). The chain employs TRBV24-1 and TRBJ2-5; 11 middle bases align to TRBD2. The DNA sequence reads TGTGCCACCAGTGATTTTAGACTAGCGGGGCAAGAGACCCAGTACTTC. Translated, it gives CATSDFRLAGQETQYF.